Below, 20 T cell receptor beta chains from the same sample are listed, as sequenced in a study of shared clonotypes between healthy human individuals. The repertoire was sequenced with immunoSEQ multiplex PCR; TCRdb's copy has only in-frame clones and lacks some. The data show 1.5 million to 2.5 million clones, with over 85% seen just once and 1% to 1.5% held by the top ten. CD45RO-negative, CCR7-positively selected cells formed the naive CD8 fraction, excluding terminally differentiated effector memory CD45RA+ cells. The sequencing sample was made of naive CD8+ T cells sorted from blood. All receptors derive from a man younger than 35 in good health.

For this clone: Other nucleotide sequences from this sample produce the same CDR3. The chain employs TRBV7-2 and TRBJ2-5; D is uncertain. V was shortened by 5 bases and J by 2 bases, with 9 bases between the two germline ends. The CDR3 has 13 residues. Germline CDR1 is SGHTA and CDR2 is FQGNSA. The CDR3 loop is CASSPVGQETQYF. CDR3 sequence (DNA): TGTGCCAGCAGCCCCGTAGGGCAAGAGACCCAGTACTTC.

This chain connects TRBV2 to TRBJ2-7, with D perhaps matching TRBD1 (6 bases). The germline V gene has CDR1 SNHLY and CDR2 FYNNEI. The CDR3 is made up of 14 amino acids. V was trimmed by 4 bases and J by 6 bases, leaving 16 bases between them. Here the CDR3 reads CASSGPGTSTEQYF. DNA of the CDR3: TGTGCCAGCAGTGGTCCCGGGACATCAACCGAGCAGTACTTC.

The rearrangement joins TRBV2 to TRBJ1-1; D may be TRBD1 (5 bases). The V end lost 8 bases, the J end lost 6 bases, and 19 bases lay between the germline ends. The germline V gene encodes CDR1 SNHLY and CDR2 FYNNEI. The CDR3 is 14 amino acids. CDR3 in amino acids: CASVSPGTSAEAFF. In nucleotides, the CDR3 is TGTGCCAGCGTCTCCCCCGGGACCTCCGCTGAAGCTTTCTTT.

As for this clone: The same CDR3 is also encoded by other DNA sequences in this sample. The CDR3 reads CASSQEGPYQPQHF. CDR3 nucleotide sequence: TGCGCCAGCAGCCAAGAAGGTCCTTATCAGCCCCAGCATTTT. V and J are TRBV4-1 and TRBJ1-5; D gene unclear. The length of the CDR3 is 14 residues. Germline V gene lookup returns CDR1 MGHRA and CDR2 YSYEKL. Trimming cost V 0 bases and J 5 bases, with 8 bases left between them.

This clone appeared a single time. The genes are TRBV18 and TRBJ2-7, with 9 bases aligning to TRBD1. CDR3 length: 14 amino acids. The J segment lost 1 base and the V segment lost 6 bases, leaving 4 bases of the junction unmatched. Per germline, CDR1 KGHSH and CDR2 LQKENI. For the CDR3, the DNA is TGTGCCAGCTCTATAGGACAGGGGTCCTACGAGCAGTACTTC. It specifies CASSIGQGSYEQYF.

This chain links TRBV4-3 with TRBJ2-3; D gene uncertain. CDR3 size: 17 residues. Germline V gene sequence: CDR1 LGHNA, CDR2 YSLEER. The V and J ends lost 0 bases and 0 bases respectively, with 13 bases between them. The CDR3 nucleotides read TGCGCCAGCAGCCAAGATGTGGGGATGACTAGCACAGATACGCAGTATTTT. Its translation: CASSQDVGMTSTDTQYF.

The gene calls are TRBV4-2 and TRBJ2-7; D possibly corresponds to TRBD1 (6 bases). Germline-derived CDR1 and CDR2 are LGHNA and YNFKEQ. The CDR3 has 16 residues. Trimming removed 0 bases at V and 2 bases at J, with 14 bases between. The CDR3 coding sequence is TGTGCCAGCAGCCAAGAATGGGACACAGGTGCCTACGAGCAGTACTTC. Its protein product is CASSQEWDTGAYEQYF.

This sequence joins TRBV19 and TRBJ1-1; D is perhaps TRBD1 (6 bases). Trimming took 4 bases from V and 7 from J, leaving 7 bases between them. Germline V CDR1 and CDR2: LNHDA, SQIVND (reference sequence). The CDR3 is made up of 11 amino acids. For the CDR3, the DNA is TGTGCCAGTAGTAGGACAGTTGAAGCTTTCTTT. Encoded protein: CASSRTVEAFF.

The V gene is TRBV2, the J gene TRBJ1-2; D may be TRBD1 (5 bases). The CDR3 has 16 residues. V was clipped by 5 bases and J by 4 bases, with 20 bases between them. CDR1 is SNHLY, CDR2 FYNNEI, per germline. CDR3 protein: CASSSLGQGGSYGYTF. CDR3 coding DNA: TGTGCCAGCAGTAGCCTAGGGCAGGGAGGGTCCTATGGCTACACCTTC. Complete variable domain (other parts from reference TRBV2 and TRBJ1-2): EPEVTQTPSHQVTQMGQEVILRCVPISNHLYFYWYRQILGQKVEFLVSFYNNEISEKSEIFDDQFSVERPDGSNFTLKIRSTKLEDSAMYFCASSSLGQGGSYGYTFGSGTRLTVV.

This rearrangement joins TRBV4-1 to TRBJ2-2; D call uncertain. This CDR3 region has 13 residues. The ends were cut back, 4 bases at V and 7 bases at J, with 10 bases in the middle. Germline V lookup: CDR1 MGHRA, CDR2 YSYEKL. CDR3: CASSLSPGGELFF. In DNA form, the CDR3 reads TGCGCCAGCAGCCTCTCCCCAGGCGGGGAGCTGTTTTTT.

About this clone itself: This same CDR3 is encoded by further DNA sequences in the sample. V gene TRBV5-4 combines with J gene TRBJ2-5; 11 nucleotides align to TRBD1. This CDR3 contains 15 residues. The trim removed 3 bases at V and 2 bases at J, leaving 3 bases unmatched. CDR1 SGHNT and CDR2 YYREEE come from the germline V gene (reference sequence). The CDR3 nucleotides are TGTGCCAGCAGCTCTGGGACAGGGGGTCAAGAGACCCAGTACTTC. Encoded protein: CASSSGTGGQETQYF.

The chain joins TRBV7-9 to TRBJ1-4; D uncertain. V was shortened by 5 bases and J by 3 bases, with 10 bases between the two germline ends. The CDR3 extends over 14 amino acids. The germline CDR1 and CDR2 sequences are SEHNR and FQNEAQ (reference sequence). CDR3 sequence: CASSPPEANEKLFF. The CDR3 DNA reads as TGTGCCAGCAGCCCCCCAGAAGCTAATGAAAAACTGTTTTTT.

This chain joins TRBV5-1 and TRBJ1-4; the D is unclear. Germline V lookup: CDR1 SGHRS, CDR2 YFSETQ. The CDR3 is 12 residues long. Trimming removed 4 bases at V and 8 bases at J, with 9 bases between. CDR3 protein: CASSRVGEKLFF. The CDR3 region has the DNA TGCGCCAGCAGCAGGGTTGGCGAAAAACTGTTTTTT.

The V call is TRBV4-1, the J call TRBJ2-1, with D possibly matching TRBD1 (6 bases). The CDR3 contains 16 residues. V lost 4 bases and J lost 2, with 15 bases in between. Germline V lookup: CDR1 MGHRA, CDR2 YSYEKL. The CDR3 nucleotides are TGCGCCAGCAGCCCCGTGGGACAAGGGGCCTACAATGAGCAGTTCTTC. Translated, it gives CASSPVGQGAYNEQFF.

J is TRBJ1-3 and V is TRBV10-2; tentative D call: TRBD1 (6 bases). The V and J ends lost 5 bases and 2 bases respectively, with 13 bases between them. Germline CDR1 WSHSY, CDR2 SAAADI. The CDR3 extends over 15 amino acids. The CDR3 is CASSPTRGTGNTIYF. The CDR3, as DNA: TGCGCCAGCAGTCCCACCAGGGGAACTGGAAACACCATATATTTT.

The rearrangement links TRBV30 to TRBJ2-2, with 7 bases identical to TRBD1. The J segment lost 6 bases and the V segment lost 3 bases, leaving 10 bases of the junction unmatched. The germline CDR1 and CDR2 sequences are GTSNPN and SVGIG (reference sequence). This CDR3 contains 15 residues. The CDR3 protein is CAWRSPGGNAGELFF. CDR3 sequence (DNA): TGTGCCTGGAGGTCGCCAGGGGGAAACGCCGGGGAGCTGTTTTTT.

The CDR3 reads CASSMLEGVPSYNEQFF. The CDR3 DNA follows: TGTGCCAGTAGTATGCTCGAGGGGGTTCCGTCCTACAATGAGCAGTTCTTC. The chain is built from TRBV19 and TRBJ2-1, with D perhaps matching TRBD1 (6 bases). Germline V gives CDR1 LNHDA, CDR2 SQIVND (reference sequence). Trimming removed 3 bases from V and 1 base from J, with 16 bases in between. CDR3 length: 17 amino acids. The full variable domain, with the rest looked up from reference TRBV19 and TRBJ2-1, is DGGITQSPKYLFRKEGQNVTLSCEQNLNHDAMYWYRQDPGQGLRLIYYSQIVNDFQKGDIAEGYSVSREKKESFPLTVTSAQKNPTAFYLCASSMLEGVPSYNEQFFGPGTRLTVL.

V and J are TRBV11-3 and TRBJ2-2; 10 bases are a match to TRBD2. The V gene's germline CDR1 is SGHNT and CDR2 YENEEA. The CDR3 loop spans 17 amino acids. Unmatched junction bases numbered 6, after V lost 3 bases and J lost 2 bases. The CDR3 spells CASSLTAGGINTGELFF. DNA of the CDR3: TGTGCCAGCAGCTTGACAGCGGGAGGGATTAACACCGGGGAGCTGTTTTTT.

This rearrangement joins TRBV5-1 to TRBJ2-2; D may be TRBD2 (6 bases). The germline CDR1 and CDR2 sequences are SGHRS and YFSETQ. The V end lost 0 bases, the J end lost 1 base, and 10 bases lay between the germline ends. The length of the CDR3 is 16 residues. The CDR3 reads CASSLALGGNTGELFF. CDR3 DNA: TGCGCCAGCAGCTTGGCGCTCGGGGGGAACACCGGGGAGCTGTTTTTT.

The rearrangement uses TRBV28 and TRBJ1-4, with a tentative D call TRBD1 (6 bases). The V gene lost 1 base and the J gene lost 0 bases, with 12 bases spanning the gap. This CDR3 comprises 17 residues. Germline values: CDR1 MDHEN, CDR2 SYDVKM. CDR3 region: CASSLSPDRSTNEKLFF. As DNA, the CDR3 is TGTGCCAGCAGTTTATCGCCCGACAGGTCAACTAATGAAAAACTGTTTTTT.